This TCR beta chain was sequenced for a study of blood T cell repertoires in COVID-19. On the study more broadly: T cells, B-cell-depleted T cells, or PBMCs provided the cDNA or gDNA that served as material.

The method was immunoSEQ multiplex PCR; TCRdb's version includes in-frame clones alone and lacks a portion of them. The table records some 30,000 clones, around 87% of them present only once. The CDR3 length is 15 residues. Per the germline V gene, CDR1 is SGHTA and CDR2 is FQGNSA. Trimming shortened V by 4 bases and J by 1 base, and 13 bases separated the two germline ends. The material sequenced was peripheral blood. The receptor was derived from a human donor in a cohort sampled during active COVID-19. V gene TRBV7-2 combines with J gene TRBJ2-5; TRBD2 might be the D (6 bases). The CDR3: CASSSSAGLQETQYF. In DNA form, the CDR3 reads TGTGCCAGCAGCTCCAGCGCGGGGCTCCAAGAGACCCAGTACTTC.